This T cell receptor beta chain is drawn from a study of OX40 agonist ivuxolimab in advanced cancers. The CDR3 is made up of 16 amino acids. Trimming took off 5 bases at V and 3 bases at J, with 19 bases between the two ends. Germline V lookup: CDR1 SEHNR, CDR2 FQNEAQ (reference sequence). Collection of blood occurred at baseline, at cycle 4 day 1, and at cycle 7 day 1. The assay was immunoSEQ multiplex PCR, and TCRdb's table has in-frame clones only and misses some. The sample has 60,000 to 85,000 clones; more than 75% are singletons. The sequence derives from an adult with an advanced solid tumor such as melanoma, head and neck, liver or kidney cancer. The sequencing used CD4+ or CD8+ T cells sorted from blood, collected in a trial of the OX40 agonist ivuxolimab. V gene TRBV7-9 combines with J gene TRBJ2-5; D possibly corresponds to TRBD2 (7 bases). For the CDR3, the DNA is TGTGCCAGCAGCCCTAGGGGGGGAGGGCCGAAAGAGACCCAGTACTTC. This translates into CASSPRGGGPKETQYF.